Following are 30 T cell receptor beta chains from one sample sequenced in a study of blood T cells in healthy people across ages. PCR was performed a second time for roughly 6 to 12 cycles using a sample-barcoded 5' primer and a J-beta primer mix. Each CDR3 protein gets one entry after TCRdb re-called the 5' RACE reads with MiXCR. This sample yields about 290,000 distinct CDR3 sequences, of which 27% are seen a single time; 29% belongs to the top ten. Input material: blood. The receptors derive from a woman in her 70s in good health.

The chain links TRBV5-1 to TRBJ2-2, with D possibly being TRBD2 (6 bases). The CDR3 is 14 residues long. Germline values: CDR1 SGHRS, CDR2 YFSETQ. V lost 2 bases and J 6 bases, leaving 11 bases between the germline ends. CDR3 sequence reads: CASSFGGTAGELFF. CDR3 DNA sequence: TGCGCCAGCAGCTTCGGGGGAACGGCCGGGGAGCTGTTTTTT.

The V and J genes are TRBV5-1 and TRBJ2-7; D is possibly TRBD1 (6 bases). Germline-derived CDR1 and CDR2 are SGHRS and YFSETQ. Trimming stripped 6 bases from V and 5 bases from J, with 21 bases between. This CDR3 is 15 amino acids long. The CDR3 DNA follows: TGCGCCAGCAAGTCCGAAACAGGGATTCCCAACGAGCAGTACTTC. Translated: CASKSETGIPNEQYF. Full variable domain (remainder filled in from reference TRBV5-1 and TRBJ2-7): KAGVTQTPRYLIKTRGQQVTLSCSPISGHRSVSWYQQTPGQGLQFLFEYFSETQRNKGNFPGRFSGRQFSNSRSEMNVSTLELGDSALYLCASKSETGIPNEQYFGPGTRLTVT.

The chain has TRBV9 and TRBJ2-5, with 8 positions matching TRBD1. The J segment lost 2 bases and the V segment lost 4 bases, leaving 4 bases of the junction unmatched. Germline V gene lookup returns CDR1 SGDLS and CDR2 YYNGEE. The CDR3 length is 14 residues. As DNA, the CDR3 is TGTGCCAGCAGCACCCGGACAGGGCAAGAGACCCAGTACTTC. Its translation is CASSTRTGQETQYF.

This clonotype was detected ten times or more. The V gene is TRBV6-2 or TRBV6-3, the J gene TRBJ2-3; 9 bases are a match to TRBD2. This CDR3 has 15 residues. The germline V gene has CDR1 MNHEY and CDR2 SVGEGT. The V and J ends lost 7 bases and 6 bases, in that order; junction bases with no gene match: 11. CDR3 residues: CASNEGTSRWDTQYF. The CDR3 DNA reads as TGTGCCAGCAACGAAGGGACTAGCAGATGGGATACGCAGTATTTT.

This clonotype was counted many times. V gene TRBV7-8 combines with J gene TRBJ2-7, with 7 bases lining up with TRBD2. The ends lost 6 bases at V and 9 bases at J; junction bases unmatched: 14. The CDR3 length is 14 residues. Germline loops: CDR1 SGHVS, CDR2 FQNEAQ. The CDR3: CASSLTWGGRGQYF. The DNA for the CDR3 is TGTGCCAGCAGTTTAACATGGGGCGGGAGAGGGCAGTACTTC.

The chain links TRBV3-1 to TRBJ2-5; D unresolved. The J call is uncertain, as TRBJ2-7 better fits the DNA end. The CDR3 contains 16 residues. Germline loops: CDR1 LGHDT, CDR2 YNNKEL (reference sequence). This CDR3 reads CASSQSSGHHGYEQYF. The CDR3 DNA follows: TGTGCCAGCAGCCAATCTTCCGGGCATCACGGCTACGAGCAGTACTTC.

The gene calls are TRBV7-2 and TRBJ2-4, with 9 bases fitting TRBD1. Germline trimming cut 5 bases from V and 9 bases from J; bases unmatched to any gene: 8. CDR1 is SGHTA and CDR2 is FQGNSA in the germline V gene. The CDR3 runs to 14 residues. CDR3 nucleotide sequence: TGTGCCAGCAGCAAACAGGGGGGACAGGGCATTCAGTACTTC. It translates to CASSKQGGQGIQYF.

The rearrangement uses TRBV5-5 and TRBJ2-4, with a tentative D call TRBD2 (5 bases). Trimming stripped 4 bases from V and 1 base from J, with 9 bases between. CDR1 is SGHKS and CDR2 is YYEKEE in the germline V gene (reference sequence). This CDR3 region has 14 residues. In DNA form, the CDR3 reads TGTGCCAGCAGCCAAACTAGTGCCAAAAACATTCAGTACTTC. Translation: CASSQTSAKNIQYF.

This clonotype occurred a few times. The chain carries TRBV7-3 and TRBJ2-1; the match to TRBD2 covers 9 bases. V was pared by 5 bases and J by 6 bases, with 14 bases of the junction left unmatched. CDR3 size: 17 residues. Germline CDR1 and CDR2: SGHTA and FQGTGA. CDR3 nucleotide sequence: TGTGCCAGCAGCACGGAGCTAGCGGGGCATTTTATCAATGAGCAGTTCTTC. Translating gives CASSTELAGHFINEQFF.

This sequence joins TRBV5-1 and TRBJ2-5, with 7 bases lining up with TRBD1. This CDR3 has 15 residues. The germline CDR1 and CDR2 sequences are SGHRS and YFSETQ. Trimming took 3 bases from V and 2 from J; bases not matched to a gene: 7. CDR3 in amino acids: CASSSTGPGQETQYF. CDR3 bases: TGCGCCAGCAGCTCGACAGGGCCAGGGCAAGAGACCCAGTACTTC.

This clonotype showed up just a few times. The rearrangement joins TRBV12-3 or TRBV12-4 to TRBJ2-1, with D perhaps TRBD1 or TRBD2 (5 bases each). With 6 bases removed from V and 3 bases from J, the gap between germline ends came to 18 bases. The CDR3 totals 16 residues. Written as DNA, the CDR3 is TGTGCCAGCAGCCCTTTTCGGGACCCGATCTACAATGAGCAGTTCTTC. As protein: CASSPFRDPIYNEQFF.

This clonotype was seen at least ten times. The rearrangement uses TRBV3-1 and TRBJ2-1, with D possibly being TRBD1 (6 bases). V was cut by 4 bases and J by 8 bases, with 18 bases left in between. Looked up from germline, CDR1 is LGHDT and CDR2 is YNNKEL (reference sequence). The CDR3 has 15 amino acids. CDR3 nucleotides: TGTGCCAGCAGCCCACAGGGTTCACACAGCGATGAGCAGTTCTTC. Its translation: CASSPQGSHSDEQFF.

A few counts support this clonotype. The gene calls are TRBV7-2 and TRBJ2-7; no definite D call. Germline assignment: CDR1 SGHTA and CDR2 FQGNSA. The ends were cut back, 5 bases at V and 5 bases at J, with 13 bases in the middle. This CDR3 contains 13 residues. The CDR3 protein is CASSPRTSHEQYF. The CDR3 DNA follows: TGTGCCAGCAGCCCCCGGACGTCTCACGAGCAGTACTTC.

This clonotype has more than one count but fewer than ten. The V call is TRBV29-1, the J call TRBJ1-1; D is undetermined. This CDR3 contains 10 residues. Germline V CDR1 and CDR2: SQVTM, ANQGSEA. Trimming left V 6 bases short and J 9 bases short, with 11 bases between. DNA for the CDR3: TGCAGCGTCGTACAGCTAAAAGCTTTCTTT. It codes for CSVVQLKAFF.

This clonotype was seen more than once but under ten times. The junction departs from germline at one end; a sequencing error may be responsible. This chain joins TRBV3-1 and TRBJ2-5; 9 bases map to TRBD2. The better agreement between TRBJ2-1 and the DNA end casts doubt on the J call. The CDR3 extends over 15 amino acids. Germline V gene lookup returns CDR1 LGHDT and CDR2 YNNKEL (reference sequence). The CDR3 spells CANSQGGRAYNEQFF. CDR3 bases: TGTGCCAACAGCCAAGGCGGGAGGGCCTACAATGAGCAGTTCTTC.

This chain links TRBV7-3 with TRBJ2-1; a weak D match, TRBD1 (6 bases). The closer fit of TRBJ2-5 to the DNA end suggests the J call may be wrong. CDR1 and CDR2 from the germline V gene are SGHTA and FQGTGA. The length of the CDR3 is 15 residues. The chain's CDR3 is CASSLTKAGEETQYF. CDR3 coding DNA: TGTGCCAGCAGCTTAACGAAGGCAGGGGAAGAGACCCAGTACTTC.

This clonotype showed up just a few times. The gene calls are TRBV2 and TRBJ2-7, with no clear D. V shed 6 bases and J shed 3 bases, with 6 bases lying between them. Germline assignment: CDR1 SNHLY and CDR2 FYNNEI. The CDR3 extends over 11 amino acids. CDR3 sequence reads: CASRGNYEQYF. CDR3 in DNA: TGTGCCAGCAGGGGCAACTACGAGCAGTACTTC.

The chain links TRBV15 to TRBJ2-1, with unresolved D. The CDR3 is made up of 16 amino acids. V dropped 1 base and J dropped 3 bases, with 13 bases sitting between them. The germline CDR1 and CDR2 sequences are LNHNV and YYDKDF (reference sequence). This chain's CDR3 is CATSRVRANGYNEQFF. In DNA, the CDR3 is TGTGCCACCAGCAGAGTGCGAGCGAACGGCTACAATGAGCAGTTCTTC. The complete variable domain, with remaining parts taken from reference TRBV15 and TRBJ2-1, reads DAMVIQNPRYQVTQFGKPVTLSCSQTLNHNVMYWYQQKSSQAPKLLFHYYDKDFNNEADTPDNFQSRRPNTSFCFLDIRSPGLGDTAMYLCATSRVRANGYNEQFFGPGTRLTVL.

This clonotype was counted only a few times. This chain uses TRBV29-1 with TRBJ2-5; weak D call: TRBD2 (5 bases). Germline CDR1 is SQVTM and CDR2 is ANQGSEA. Deletions cut 6 bases from V and 5 bases from J, with 13 bases between. The CDR3 extends over 12 amino acids. CDR3 in DNA: TGCAGCGTGCGCCGGGGTTCGGAGACCCAGTACTTC. Amino acid sequence: CSVRRGSETQYF.

In its sample, this clonotype was seen a few times. The chain recombines TRBV7-8 with TRBJ2-7; D ambiguous. This CDR3 is 13 amino acids long. Germline V CDR1 and CDR2: SGHVS, FQNEAQ. The CDR3 loop is CAIRSGSRGEQYF. The CDR3 DNA is TGTGCTATCAGGTCGGGCAGTCGAGGCGAGCAGTACTTC.

This clonotype was seen a handful of times. The chain combines TRBV27 with TRBJ2-7; D is undetermined. Germline CDR1 MNHEY, CDR2 SMNVEV (reference sequence). This CDR3 is built from 13 residues. V was trimmed by 2 bases and J by 4 bases, leaving 9 bases between them. In DNA, the CDR3 is TGTGCCAGCAGTTTAGGTCCCCCTTACGAGCAGTACTTC. Its protein is CASSLGPPYEQYF.

This chain joins TRBV7-2 and TRBJ2-6; D call uncertain. Germline CDR1 is SGHTA and CDR2 is FQGNSA. This CDR3 is 17 amino acids long. With 3 bases removed from V and 0 bases from J, the gap between germline ends came to 12 bases. The CDR3 spells CASSLSLTHSGANVLTF. The CDR3 DNA reads TGTGCCAGCAGCTTGTCCCTGACCCACTCTGGGGCCAACGTCCTGACTTTC.

The rearrangement links TRBV7-2 to TRBJ1-2; TRBD1 is a possible D gene (6 bases). With 5 bases removed from V and 6 bases from J, the gap between germline ends came to 16 bases. Per the germline V gene, CDR1 is SGHTA and CDR2 is FQGNSA. CDR3 size: 14 residues. DNA for the CDR3: TGTGCCAGCAGCCTAGATAGGGGGGCGGATGGCTACACCTTC. It is translated as CASSLDRGADGYTF.

The sample holds a few counts of this clonotype. The V and J genes are TRBV20-1 and TRBJ2-5; perhaps TRBD2 as D (6 bases). With the DNA end fitting TRBJ2-7 better, the J assignment may be wrong. The germline V gene encodes CDR1 DFQATT and CDR2 SNEGSKA (reference sequence). The CDR3 consists of 12 residues. The CDR3 DNA sequence: TGCAGTGCTAGCCACCCCGGGGGCGAGCAGTACTTC. Translated, it gives CSASHPGGEQYF.

This clonotype was seen more than once but under ten times. J is TRBJ1-1 and V is TRBV4-1, with 8 bases lining up with TRBD1. The CDR3 extends over 17 amino acids. V lost 4 bases to trimming and J lost 5 bases; unmatched junction nucleotides: 15. CDR1 is MGHRA and CDR2 is YSYEKL in the germline V gene. The CDR3 region has the DNA TGCGCCAGCAGCCCTGGGGCAGGGGGCTCTTTCAGGACTGAAGCTTTCTTT. Translated, it gives CASSPGAGGSFRTEAFF.

The V gene is TRBV6-6, the J gene TRBJ2-2; D not resolved. This CDR3 contains 16 residues. Germline values: CDR1 MNHNY, CDR2 SVGAGI (reference sequence). V was shortened by 0 bases and J by 1 base, with 9 bases between the two germline ends. The CDR3 loop reads CASSYSSLGNTGELFF. The CDR3 DNA follows: TGTGCCAGCAGTTACTCATCCCTAGGGAACACCGGGGAGCTGTTTTTT.

A few counts support this clonotype. The conserved final phenylalanine or tryptophan is absent from the CDR3, which likely points to a read error. The rearrangement uses TRBV7-8 and TRBJ2-7; D unclear. The germline V gene has CDR1 SGHVS and CDR2 FQNEAQ. This CDR3 is built from 13 residues. V was cut by 5 bases and J by 1 base, with 9 bases left in between. CDR3 amino acids: CASSNLLSYEQYL. Written as DNA, the CDR3 is TGTGCCAGCAGCAACCTGTTATCCTACGAGCAGTACCTC.

The chain couples TRBV7-3 to TRBJ2-1; D remains unclear. Germline loops: CDR1 SGHTA, CDR2 FQGTGA. This CDR3 is 14 amino acids long. V lost 2 bases to trimming and J lost 2 bases, with 7 bases between them. The CDR3 loop reads CASSLLGAYNEQFF. Here the CDR3 DNA reads TGTGCCAGCAGCTTACTGGGCGCCTACAATGAGCAGTTCTTC. The complete variable domain, with remaining parts taken from reference TRBV7-3 and TRBJ2-1, reads GAGVSQTPSNKVTEKGKYVELRCDPISGHTALYWYRQSLGQGPEFLIYFQGTGAADDSGLPNDRFFAVRPEGSVSTLKIQRTERGDSAVYLCASSLLGAYNEQFFGPGTRLTVL.

The J gene is TRBJ1-5, the V gene TRBV24-1; D possibly corresponds to TRBD1 (6 bases). V lost 7 bases and J 6 bases, leaving 18 bases between the germline ends. The CDR3 has 15 amino acids. CDR1 and CDR2 (germline): KGHDR, SFDVKD. The CDR3 DNA follows: TGTGCCACCAGCTCAGCCACAGGGTTAGGTCAGCCCCAGCATTTT. This codes for CATSSATGLGQPQHF.

The gene calls are TRBV28 and TRBJ2-1, with a possible D match to TRBD1 (6 bases). V was trimmed by 3 bases and J by 10 bases, leaving 7 bases between them. Germline assignment: CDR1 MDHEN and CDR2 SYDVKM. The CDR3 totals 11 residues. Here the CDR3 DNA reads TGTGCCAGCAGTTTTACAGGGGAGCAGTTCTTC. Translated, it gives CASSFTGEQFF.